This T cell receptor beta chain was observed in a study of blood T cell repertoires in COVID-19. Seattle's enrolled individuals joined amid active infection and were then monitored longitudinally. The ends lost 2 bases at V and 6 bases at J; junction bases unmatched: 6. The length of the CDR3 is 14 residues. Germline V gene sequence: CDR1 SGDLS, CDR2 YYNGEE. Authors' analysis steps: It was from reference gene primer amplification that nucleated cell counts were estimated. Sequencing was performed with immunoSEQ multiplex PCR; in TCRdb, only in-frame clones are kept and a portion is missing. That table is the source of V, J and clone size, and D and trimming were worked out from the DNA. The profile shows 150,000 to 200,000 clones, more than 80% of them singletons.

This sequence was found in a woman older than 75 with COVID-19, enrolled during active disease. Sample: peripheral blood. This chain uses TRBV9 with TRBJ2-7; 9 bases align to TRBD2. The CDR3 DNA is TGTGCCAGCAGCGTTGTAGCGGGAGTAGGCGAGCAGTACTTC. Amino acid sequence: CASSVVAGVGEQYF.